A single sample gave rise to the 23 T cell receptor beta chains below, sequenced in a study of blood T cell repertoires in COVID-19. Libraries were prepared by immunoSEQ multiplex PCR; TCRdb keeps only in-frame clonotypes and omits some of them. The sample records some 190,000 clones, about 83% being singletons. The sequenced sample consisted of PBMCs or T cells enriched from blood (not recorded which). The receptors come from a woman aged 25 to 39 who had been exposed to COVID-19.

The chain links TRBV4-1 to TRBJ2-7, with 9 bases that match TRBD1. Germline values: CDR1 MGHRA, CDR2 YSYEKL. V lost 0 bases to trimming and J lost 1 base; unmatched junction nucleotides: 7. The CDR3 has 17 residues. The CDR3 nucleotides read TGCGCCAGCAGCCAAGAATGGCTGACAGGGGGGTCCTACGAGCAGTACTTC. Translating it yields CASSQEWLTGGSYEQYF.

The chain recombines TRBV6-1 with TRBJ1-2, with no clear D. The V end was cut by 1 base, the J end by 2 bases, with 8 bases between. The CDR3 has 14 amino acids. CDR1 MNHNS and CDR2 SASEGT come from the germline V gene. CDR3 coding DNA: TGTGCCAGCAGTGAAGGAGGGAAAAACTATGGCTACACCTTC. Amino acids: CASSEGGKNYGYTF.

The chain joins TRBV27 to TRBJ1-2; 7 bases are a match to TRBD1. V dropped 3 bases and J dropped 1; count of bases not matched to a gene: 2. From germline, CDR1 is MNHEY and CDR2 SMNVEV (reference sequence). The CDR3 runs 14 residues. CDR3 region: CASSFQGDNYGYTF. DNA for the CDR3: TGTGCCAGCAGTTTTCAGGGGGATAACTATGGCTACACCTTC.

The CDR3: CASSYERGAYEQYF. The CDR3 nucleotides read TGTGCCAGCAGTTACGAGCGGGGGGCCTACGAGCAGTACTTC. This chain joins TRBV6-6 and TRBJ2-7; 9 bases match TRBD2. V was pared by 2 bases and J by 2 bases, with 1 base of the junction left unmatched. This CDR3 has 14 amino acids. CDR1 is MNHNY, CDR2 SVGAGI, per germline (reference sequence).

The gene calls are TRBV10-3 and TRBJ1-2, with 11 bases aligning to TRBD1. Germline trimming cut 6 bases from V and 4 bases from J; bases unmatched to any gene: 1. The CDR3 has 13 amino acids. Germline assignment: CDR1 ENHRY and CDR2 SYGVKD. CDR3 DNA sequence: TGTGCCATCAGCGGGACAGGGGGCTATGGCTACACCTTC. Its translation is CAISGTGGYGYTF.

V and J are TRBV3-1 (or the pseudogene TRBV3-2) and TRBJ2-3, with 9 bases matching TRBD2. There are 18 residues in the CDR3. Germline-derived CDR1 and CDR2 are LGHDT and YNNKEL (reference sequence). With 1 base clipped from V and 6 bases from J, the junction kept 14 bases outside the gene matches. The CDR3 nucleotides are TGTGCCAGCAGCCAAGGTGGCTCTAGCGGGGAGGAGTTGGATACGCAGTATTTT. It codes for CASSQGGSSGEELDTQYF.

The rearrangement links TRBV5-1 to TRBJ2-5; 12 bases fit TRBD2. V shed 4 bases, J shed 3 bases, and the junction held 7 bases outside the gene matches. The CDR3 has 16 amino acids. Germline V gene sequence: CDR1 SGHRS, CDR2 YFSETQ. CDR3 nucleotide sequence: TGCGCCAGCAGCGCAACGGGACTAGCGGGTAAAGAGACCCAGTACTTC. It translates to CASSATGLAGKETQYF.

The chain links TRBV7-2 to TRBJ2-7; D perhaps matches TRBD2 (5 bases). This CDR3 region has 15 residues. Between the trimmed V and J ends, which lost 2 bases and 3 bases, there was a span of 14 bases. Germline-derived CDR1 and CDR2 are SGHTA and FQGNSA. For the CDR3, the DNA is TGTGCCAGCAGCTTATCCAGCGGAACGGACTACGAGCAGTACTTC. The encoded protein is CASSLSSGTDYEQYF.

This chain joins TRBV19 and TRBJ1-5; D is undetermined. Germline CDR1 and CDR2: LNHDA and SQIVND (reference sequence). Trimming shortened V by 3 bases and J by 5 bases, and 17 bases separated the two germline ends. The CDR3 sequence is 16 residues long. The CDR3 here is CASSIIGSGFHQPQHF. In DNA form, the CDR3 reads TGTGCCAGTAGTATTATTGGGTCGGGGTTCCATCAGCCCCAGCATTTT.

The chain carries TRBV7-2 and TRBJ1-1; the match to TRBD1 covers 7 bases. The CDR3 is made up of 14 amino acids. Germline V gene data show CDR1 as SGHTA and CDR2 as FQGNSA. The V and J ends lost 4 bases and 0 bases, in that order; junction bases with no gene match: 2. The CDR3 DNA reads TGTGCCAGCAGCTGGGACAGCATGAACACTGAAGCTTTCTTT. Translation gives CASSWDSMNTEAFF.

This clone occurred a few times. J is TRBJ1-4 and V is TRBV11-2, with D possibly being TRBD1 (6 bases). The CDR3 contains 12 residues. Between the trimmed V and J ends, which lost 8 bases and 5 bases, there was a span of 9 bases. Germline CDR1 SGHAT, CDR2 FQNNGV. CDR3 protein: CASRQGNEKLFF. The DNA of the CDR3 is TGTGCCAGCCGGCAGGGGAATGAAAAACTGTTTTTT.

This clone was detected a few times. V usage is TRBV2 and J usage is TRBJ1-1, with TRBD1 matching 8 bases. From germline, CDR1 is SNHLY and CDR2 FYNNEI. With V trimmed by 3 bases and J by 5 bases, 11 bases remained unmatched. The length of the CDR3 is 16 residues. In nucleotides, the CDR3 is TGTGCCAGCAGTGACGTAGATGGACAGGGCGAAACTGAAGCTTTCTTT. Protein sequence: CASSDVDGQGETEAFF.

This chain joins TRBV4-1 and TRBJ1-1; no clear D. V shed 3 bases and J shed 6 bases, with 11 bases lying between them. The CDR3 consists of 13 residues. Germline assignment: CDR1 MGHRA and CDR2 YSYEKL. CDR3 loop: CASSHGPAAEAFF. DNA of the CDR3: TGCGCCAGCAGCCACGGACCAGCGGCTGAAGCTTTCTTT.

J is TRBJ2-3 and V is TRBV3-1 (or the pseudogene TRBV3-2); 10 bases fit TRBD2. Per germline, CDR1 LGHDT and CDR2 YNNKEL (reference sequence). This CDR3 region has 14 residues. Trimming cost V 6 bases and J 2 bases; bases outside gene matches: 2. As DNA, the CDR3 is TGTGCCAGCAGTAGCGGGGGGCTCACAGATACGCAGTATTTT. It encodes CASSSGGLTDTQYF.

On this clone itself: A junction boundary mismatches the germline segment, possibly from a read error. The V gene is TRBV12-5, the J gene TRBJ1-5; possible D gene TRBD1, 6 bases. This CDR3 spans 16 amino acids. Germline lookup yields CDR1 LGHNT and CDR2 FRNRAP. CDR3 nucleotides: TGTGCTAGTGGTCTGGTAGGGGGGGGAGGCAATCAGCCCCAGCATTTT. This codes for CASGLVGGGGNQPQHF.

The gene calls are TRBV2 and TRBJ1-5, with TRBD1 identical over 9 bases. Trimming at V came to 6 bases and at J to 2 bases, leaving 5 bases not matched to a gene. The CDR3 consists of 15 residues. Germline loops: CDR1 SNHLY, CDR2 FYNNEI. The CDR3, as DNA: TGTGCCAGCAGAGAGGACAGGGGCGGCAATCAGCCCCAGCATTTT. Amino acid sequence: CASREDRGGNQPQHF.

The genes are TRBV6-5 and TRBJ1-6; D unresolved. This CDR3 has 15 residues. CDR1 and CDR2 from the germline V gene are MNHEY and SVGAGI. Trimming cost V 6 bases and J 2 bases, with 11 bases left between them. The DNA of the CDR3 is TGTGCCAGCAGACCGGGATCAACCTATAATTCACCCCTCCACTTT. Its translation: CASRPGSTYNSPLHF.

The CDR3 is CASTPGTDTQYF. In DNA, the CDR3 is TGCGCCAGCACCCCCGGCACAGATACGCAGTATTTT. J is TRBJ2-3 and V is TRBV4-1; no definite D call. This CDR3 region has 12 residues. The V and J ends lost 7 bases and 1 base respectively, with 6 bases between them. CDR1 is MGHRA and CDR2 is YSYEKL in the germline V gene.

The rearrangement joins TRBV21-1 to TRBJ1-1. TRBV21-1 is a pseudogene. The CDR3 spans 13 residues. DNA of the CDR3: TGTGCCAGCAGCAAATTACTGTTCACTGAAGCTTTCTTT. It encodes CASSKLLFTEAFF.

V is TRBV4-3 and J is TRBJ1-1; TRBD1 matches 7 bases. The trim removed 4 bases at V and 7 bases at J, leaving 12 bases unmatched. In germline, CDR1 is LGHNA, CDR2 YSLEER. This CDR3 comprises 15 residues. The chain's CDR3 is CASSPGQVIRGEAFF. Here the CDR3 DNA reads TGCGCCAGCAGCCCTGGACAGGTGATTCGTGGTGAAGCTTTCTTT.

The genes are TRBV3-1 (or the pseudogene TRBV3-2) and TRBJ2-5; no clear D. Germline V gene sequence: CDR1 LGHDT, CDR2 YNNKEL (reference sequence). The CDR3 has 10 amino acids. Trimming took 8 bases from V and 2 from J, leaving 3 bases between them. The DNA of the CDR3 is TGTGCCAGCTCACAAGAGACCCAGTACTTC. This codes for CASSQETQYF.

The chain combines TRBV19 with TRBJ2-3; no reliable D call. There are 15 residues in the CDR3. Germline V gives CDR1 LNHDA, CDR2 SQIVND (reference sequence). Trimming pared 3 bases from V and 5 bases from J, leaving 15 bases between. The CDR3 sequence: CASSIVLGHGDTQYF. The CDR3 DNA reads as TGTGCCAGTAGTATCGTGTTGGGCCATGGAGATACGCAGTATTTT.

V gene TRBV6-1 combines with J gene TRBJ1-1; weak D call: TRBD1 (6 bases). Trimming stripped 1 base from V and 0 bases from J, with 9 bases between. The germline gives CDR1 MNHNS, CDR2 SASEGT. The CDR3 covers 15 residues. The CDR3 here is CASSEGDILNTEAFF. In DNA, the CDR3 is TGTGCCAGCAGTGAAGGGGACATATTGAACACTGAAGCTTTCTTT.